Listed here are 16 T cell receptor beta chains from one sample, sequenced in a study of T cells in Graves' hyperthyroidism and ophthalmopathy. TCR beta CDR3 sequences were amplified from RNA transcripts. An initial round of RT-PCR targeting the TCR CDR3 relied on the HTBI primer set. MiXCR was run by TCRdb on the multiplex PCR reads, yielding one entry per CDR3 protein. The sample lists around 500,000 distinct CDR3 sequences; more than 15% were seen once. Sequenced sample: blood. The receptors were sampled from a woman younger than 45 with Graves' ophthalmopathy.

This clonotype was detected a few times. The chain uses TRBV19 and TRBJ1-5; unclear D gene. Trimming pared 2 bases from V and 3 bases from J, leaving 11 bases between. The CDR3 is 15 amino acids. In germline, CDR1 is LNHDA, CDR2 SQIVND (reference sequence). CDR3: CASSIWTGNNQPQHF. The CDR3 region has the DNA TGTGCCAGTAGTATATGGACGGGAAACAATCAGCCCCAGCATTTT.

This clonotype turned up a few times. The chain links TRBV2 to TRBJ2-1, with D perhaps TRBD1 or TRBD2 (5 bases each). Germline-derived CDR1 and CDR2 are SNHLY and FYNNEI. This CDR3 has 15 amino acids. Trimming took off 7 bases at V and 6 bases at J, with 19 bases between the two ends. Written as DNA, the CDR3 is TGTGCCAGCAAACCCCCGGGACCTTGGGCCAATGAGCAGTTCTTC. Its protein is CASKPPGPWANEQFF.

The sample holds many counts of this clonotype. The chain recombines TRBV18 with TRBJ2-1; no clear D gene. The germline V gene encodes CDR1 KGHSH and CDR2 LQKENI. Trimming removed 2 bases at V and 0 bases at J, with 8 bases between. The CDR3 has 15 residues. In DNA form, the CDR3 reads TGTGCCAGCTCACCATCGGAGCTCTCCTACAATGAGCAGTTCTTC. It yields the protein CASSPSELSYNEQFF.

The chain recombines TRBV11-2 with TRBJ2-3; D may be TRBD2 (7 bases). The CDR3 is 18 residues long. Trimming removed 5 bases at V and 5 bases at J, with 26 bases between. CDR1 SGHAT and CDR2 FQNNGV come from the germline V gene. The DNA of the CDR3 is TGTGCCAGCAGCGCAGTACCCAAGGGGGGGAGGGCCCAAGATACGCAGTATTTT. Translating it yields CASSAVPKGGRAQDTQYF. The whole variable domain, filled in from reference TRBV11-2 and TRBJ2-3, reads EAGVAQSPRYKIIEKRQSVAFWCNPISGHATLYWYQQILGQGPKLLIQFQNNGVVDDSQLPKDRFSAERLKGVDSTLKIQPAKLEDSAVYLCASSAVPKGGRAQDTQYFGPGTRLTVL.

This clonotype has only a few counts. In DNA form, the CDR3 reads TGTGCCAGCAAGTGGGACAGGGGAACAGAAAAACTGTTTTTT. It is translated as CASKWDRGTEKLFF. The chain carries TRBV28 and TRBJ1-4; 10 nucleotides line up with TRBD1. V dropped 7 bases and J dropped 8; count of bases not matched to a gene: 7. The CDR3 length is 14 residues. Germline V CDR1 and CDR2: MDHEN, SYDVKM.

Only a few counts were recorded for this clonotype. Mismatch with germline at one junction end may stem from a read error. The chain recombines TRBV12-3 or TRBV12-4 with TRBJ1-5; D uncertain. This CDR3 contains 12 residues. The CDR3 nucleotides read TGTGCCAGCAGTTCGCGATATCAGCCCCTGCATTTT. Its translation: CASSSRYQPLHF.

The table lists this clonotype with many counts. The chain links TRBV20-1 to TRBJ1-2; tentatively, D is TRBD1 (6 bases). This CDR3 region has 13 residues. V lost 3 bases, J lost 3 bases, and 11 bases lay in between. Germline CDR1 and CDR2: DFQATT and SNEGSKA (reference sequence). This chain's CDR3 is CSARPGGDYGYTF. The CDR3 coding sequence is TGCAGTGCTAGGCCGGGGGGCGACTATGGCTACACCTTC.

This clonotype came up a few times. The V call is TRBV12-3 or TRBV12-4, the J call TRBJ2-5, with TRBD1 matching over 8 bases. The CDR3 extends over 13 amino acids. V trimming: 7 bases; J trimming: 5 bases; junction bases outside the gene matches: 6. CDR3 sequence (DNA): TGTGCCAGCACAACAGGGGGTCGGGAGACCCAGTACTTC. Its protein is CASTTGGRETQYF.

Points on this clonotype: One junction end disagrees with the germline gene, perhaps due to a read error. The genes are TRBV5-1 and TRBJ2-2, with TRBD2 matching over 14 bases. The germline V gene has CDR1 SGHRS and CDR2 YFSETQ. The CDR3 covers 17 residues. The CDR3 sequence is CASRTGLAGEGTGEQFF. The CDR3 DNA reads as TGCGCCAGCAGAACGGGACTAGCGGGAGAAGGCACCGGGGAGCAGTTTTTT.

Many counts were recorded for this clonotype. The chain joins TRBV11-2 to TRBJ2-7; 8 bases map to TRBD2. The trim removed 5 bases at V and 3 bases at J, leaving 6 bases unmatched. Germline CDR1 reads SGHAT; CDR2 reads FQNNGV. The CDR3 sequence is 14 residues long. CDR3 in amino acids: CASSLAGFVYEQYF. CDR3 sequence (DNA): TGTGCCAGCAGCCTAGCGGGCTTTGTCTACGAGCAGTACTTC. Full variable domain (rest looked up from reference TRBV11-2 and TRBJ2-7): EAGVAQSPRYKIIEKRQSVAFWCNPISGHATLYWYQQILGQGPKLLIQFQNNGVVDDSQLPKDRFSAERLKGVDSTLKIQPAKLEDSAVYLCASSLAGFVYEQYFGPGTRLTVT.

The V call is TRBV20-1, the J call TRBJ2-1; unclear D gene. In germline, CDR1 is DFQATT, CDR2 SNEGSKA (reference sequence). The CDR3 is 12 amino acids. As DNA, the CDR3 is TGCAGCGTTGATAAAGAGGACAATGAGCAGTTCTTC. Translated: CSVDKEDNEQFF.

This clonotype was detected a few times. The chain links TRBV19 to TRBJ1-1; 9 positions agree with TRBD1. Trimming at V came to 3 bases and at J to 2 bases, leaving 4 bases not matched to a gene. From germline, CDR1 is LNHDA and CDR2 SQIVND (reference sequence). The length of the CDR3 is 15 residues. The CDR3 region has the DNA TGTGCCAGTAGTATTATGGGACAGGGAAACACTGAAGCTTTCTTT. It translates to CASSIMGQGNTEAFF.

There are a few counts of this clonotype. The chain combines TRBV4-1 with TRBJ2-5, with a possible D match to TRBD1 (5 bases). Trimming removed 2 bases from V and 2 bases from J, with 6 bases in between. The germline CDR1 and CDR2 sequences are MGHRA and YSYEKL. This CDR3 has 13 amino acids. Here the CDR3 DNA reads TGCGCCAGCAGCCAAAGACAGCAAGAGACCCAGTACTTC. Protein sequence: CASSQRQQETQYF.

The chain combines TRBV9 with TRBJ2-3; D gene ambiguous. Trimming took 0 bases from V and 2 from J, leaving 4 bases between them. Germline lookup yields CDR1 SGDLS and CDR2 YYNGEE. The CDR3 totals 13 residues. CDR3 protein: CASSVVNTDTQYF. The CDR3 DNA is TGTGCCAGCAGCGTAGTGAACACAGATACGCAGTATTTT. Filled out from reference TRBV9 and TRBJ2-3, the complete variable domain reads DSGVTQTPKHLITATGQRVTLRCSPRSGDLSVYWYQQSLDQGLQFLIQYYNGEERAKGNILERFSAQQFPDLHSELNLSSLELGDSALYFCASSVVNTDTQYFGPGTRLTVL.

The rearrangement links TRBV20-1 to TRBJ2-2; the match to TRBD2 covers 12 bases. Per germline, CDR1 DFQATT and CDR2 SNEGSKA (reference sequence). Trimming at V came to 6 bases and at J to 6 bases, leaving 5 bases not matched to a gene. The CDR3 spans 14 residues. CDR3 in DNA: TGCAGTGCGGTGACTAGCGGGAGTTCCGGGGAGCTGTTTTTT. Protein: CSAVTSGSSGELFF.

This clonotype has ten or more counts. V usage is TRBV20-1 and J usage is TRBJ1-1; D may be TRBD1 (5 bases). The CDR3 is made up of 15 amino acids. The germline V and J ends were trimmed by 6 bases and 1 base, with 18 bases remaining between them. The germline V gene has CDR1 DFQATT and CDR2 SNEGSKA (reference sequence). The CDR3 DNA is TGCAGTGCCAAGAGTTCGGGGCACGGGAACACTGAAGCTTTCTTT. The encoded protein is CSAKSSGHGNTEAFF.